This T cell receptor beta chain was captured in a study of shared clonotypes between healthy human individuals. Generated by immunoSEQ multiplex PCR, the TCRdb table keeps only in-frame clones and is missing some. The table includes 1.5 million to 1.9 million clones, 95% to 99% detected once. CDR1 is KGHSH, CDR2 LQKENI, per germline. The ends were cut back, 3 bases at V and 4 bases at J, with 12 bases in the middle. The CDR3 has 14 residues. The chain combines TRBV18 with TRBJ1-1; perhaps TRBD1 as D (6 bases). The clonotype comes from a man aged 25-40 years in good health. The sample taken for sequencing was naive CD4+ T cells sorted from blood. This sample's subset: CD45RA+ positively selected. The CDR3 loop reads CASSPLTGTTEAFF. The CDR3 DNA is TGTGCCAGCTCACCCCTAACAGGGACCACTGAAGCTTTCTTT.